Listed below are T cell receptor beta chains from one sample, sequenced in a study of a mutant IDH1 vaccine in newly diagnosed glioma. The protocol was immunoSEQ multiplex PCR, while the TCRdb copy is restricted to in-frame clones and leaves out a portion. There are just under 95,000 clones in the sample; roughly 80% occur only once, and around 7% lies in the top ten. The source material was PBMCs, sampled from a glioma patient treated with radiotherapy, temozolomide or both. Receptors originate from a woman between 45 and 60 years old with glioma. Both conserved end residues are part of each CDR3. Each record gives: clone size, D gene, CDR3 length, V gene, J gene, CDR3 protein, CDR3 DNA. The D gene is left open where the match is weak. Where a row states a size, it is once, few, many or the class of an expanded clone; other rows omit it.

>-|TRBD1|16|TRBV9|TRBJ2-3
CASSVLIGQGADTQYF
TGTGCCAGCAGCGTACTCATAGGACAGGGGGCAGATACGCAGTATTTT
>-|-|12|TRBV5-1|TRBJ2-1
CASSPGSYEQFF
TGCGCCAGCAGCCCGGGGAGTTATGAGCAGTTCTTC
>-|TRBD1|19|TRBV4-2|TRBJ2-4
CASSQEGRGRELAKNIQYF
TGTGCCAGCAGCCAAGAGGGCAGGGGGCGGGAACTAGCCAAAAACATTCAGTACTTC
>-|TRBD2|14|TRBV6-6|TRBJ2-2
CATRLAGGAGELFF
TGTGCCACACGACTAGCGGGGGGGGCCGGGGAGCTGTTTTTT
>-|TRBD1|15|TRBV27|TRBJ2-5
CASSHRGLGGETQYF
TGTGCCAGCAGTCACAGGGGATTAGGGGGAGAGACCCAGTACTTC
>-|TRBD1|12|TRBV5-6|TRBJ1-2
CASSPGQFGYTF
TGTGCCAGCAGCCCGGGACAGTTCGGCTACACCTTC
>-|-|16|TRBV4-1|TRBJ2-5
CASSQDITGHQETQYF
TGCGCCAGCAGCCAAGATATAACAGGGCATCAAGAGACCCAGTACTTC
>few|-|15|TRBV5-1|TRBJ1-1
CASSLAAQTNTEAFF
TGCGCCAGCAGCTTGGCTGCACAGACAAACACTGAAGCTTTCTTT
>-|-|15|TRBV6-5|TRBJ1-2
CASSYGTNANYGYTF
TGTGCCAGCAGTTACGGGACGAATGCTAACTATGGCTACACCTTC
>once|-|16|TRBV7-3|TRBJ1-1
CASSSQGGGVNTEAFF
TGTGCCAGCAGCTCCCAAGGGGGAGGAGTGAACACTGAAGCTTTCTTT
>-|-|11|TRBV6-6|TRBJ1-4
CASSYSEKLFF
TGTGCCAGCAGTTACTCAGAAAAACTGTTTTTT
>few|-|14|TRBV4-2|TRBJ1-1
CASSQVPRDTEAFF
TGTGCCAGCAGCCAAGTCCCGCGGGACACTGAAGCTTTCTTT
>-|-|13|TRBV7-9|TRBJ2-2
CASSQAGARELFF
TGTGCCAGCAGTCAAGCAGGGGCCAGGGAGCTGTTTTTT
>-|-|16|TRBV7-3|TRBJ1-2
CASSLEVTPMGYGYTF
TGTGCCAGCAGCTTAGAAGTCACGCCGATGGGGTATGGCTACACCTTC
>few|-|13|TRBV7-2|TRBJ1-1
CASSYGLSTEAFF
TGTGCCAGCAGCTATGGCCTATCCACTGAAGCTTTCTTT
>-|-|14|TRBV18|TRBJ1-1
CASSRTQANTEAFF
TGTGCCAGCTCAAGAACACAGGCGAACACTGAAGCTTTCTTT
>-|TRBD1|13|TRBV5-6|TRBJ2-7
CASSSWDRGQQYF
TGTGCCAGCAGCTCCTGGGACAGGGGTCAGCAGTACTTC
>-|-|15|TRBV19|TRBJ2-7
CASSNAAGTSYEQYF
TGTGCCAGTAGTAACGCTGCAGGGACTTCCTACGAGCAGTACTTC
>-|-|15|TRBV2|TRBJ2-2
CASSEAGALTGELFF
TGTGCCAGCAGTGAAGCGGGGGCGCTCACCGGGGAGCTGTTTTTT
>once|TRBD1|15|TRBV5-1|TRBJ2-2
CASSSGTGIAGELFF
TGCGCCAGCAGCTCCGGGACAGGGATCGCCGGGGAGCTGTTTTTT
>-|-|18|TRBV15|TRBJ1-3
CATSSDAPGVTSGNTIYF
TGTGCCACCAGCAGTGATGCGCCGGGGGTGACCTCTGGAAACACCATATATTTT
>once|-|15|TRBV7-9|TRBJ1-1
CASSLDGGGRTEAFF
TGTGCCAGCAGCTTAGACGGCGGCGGGCGGACTGAAGCTTTCTTT
>-|-|15|TRBV25-1|TRBJ2-5
CASMSKGWGQETQYF
TGTGCCAGCATGTCTAAGGGGTGGGGTCAAGAGACCCAGTACTTC
>-|-|16|TRBV9|TRBJ1-3
CASSDPRGASGNTIYF
TGTGCCAGCAGCGACCCCAGGGGAGCTTCTGGAAACACCATATATTTT
>-|TRBD1|14|TRBV6-1|TRBJ1-2
CASNMGQGASGYTF
TGTGCCAGTAATATGGGACAGGGGGCGAGTGGCTACACCTTC
>-|-|15|TRBV7-9|TRBJ2-1
CASSHGTPQRNEQFF
TGTGCCAGCAGCCACGGGACTCCCCAAAGGAATGAGCAGTTCTTC
>-|-|16|TRBV11-1|TRBJ2-7
CASSQVQERREAEQYF
TGTGCCAGCAGCCAGGTCCAGGAGAGGAGGGAGGCCGAGCAGTACTTC
>-|-|17|TRBV2|TRBJ1-1
CASSEAEATTMNTEAFF
TGTGCCAGCAGTGAAGCGGAGGCGACAACCATGAACACTGAAGCTTTCTTT
>-|TRBD1|15|TRBV30|TRBJ1-1
CAWSGQGAVGTEAFF
TGTGCCTGGAGCGGACAGGGGGCAGTCGGTACTGAAGCTTTCTTT
>-|-|15|TRBV7-2|TRBJ1-1
CASSPRGGVNTEAFF
TGTGCCAGCAGCCCCCGGGGAGGTGTGAACACTGAAGCTTTCTTT
>once|-|13|TRBV5-1|TRBJ1-5
CASSSDVNQPQHF
TGCGCCAGCAGCTCGGACGTCAATCAGCCCCAGCATTTT
>few|TRBD1|15|TRBV2|TRBJ1-2
CASNGQGARFGGYTF
TGTGCCAGCAACGGACAGGGGGCGCGGTTCGGTGGCTACACCTTC
>-|-|11|TRBV20-1|TRBJ2-1
CSARGVDEQFF
TGCAGTGCTAGAGGGGTCGACGAGCAGTTCTTC
>-|TRBD1|17|TRBV4-1|TRBJ2-7
CASSQESRTGGSYEQYF
TGCGCCAGCAGCCAAGAATCCAGGACAGGGGGGAGCTACGAGCAGTACTTC
>-|-|13|TRBV28|TRBJ1-1
CASRGTSSLEAFF
TGTGCCAGCAGGGGAACATCGTCCCTCGAAGCTTTCTTT
>-|-|14|TRBV5-6|TRBJ2-3
CASSLLASSHTQYF
TGTGCCAGCAGCTTACTAGCTTCCAGCCATACGCAGTATTTT
>-|-|16|TRBV5-6|TRBJ2-7
CASSLDSLGTPYEQYF
TGTGCCAGCAGCTTGGATTCACTAGGTACCCCCTACGAGCAGTACTTC
>-|-|14|TRBV25-1|TRBJ2-7
CASTAPTDAWEQYF
TGTGCCAGCACCGCACCAACCGACGCCTGGGAGCAGTACTTC
>-|-|15|TRBV14|TRBJ1-4
CASSQVDPTFGKLFF
TGTGCCAGCAGCCAAGTTGACCCGACGTTCGGAAAACTGTTTTTT
>-|TRBD1|15|TRBV11-2|TRBJ2-2
CASSPRTGNTGELFF
TGTGCCAGCAGCCCCCGGACAGGGAACACCGGGGAGCTGTTTTTT
>-|-|15|TRBV7-6|TRBJ2-2
CASSLVGPRGGELFF
TGTGCCAGCAGCTTAGTAGGACCAAGGGGCGGGGAGCTGTTTTTT
>-|-|15|TRBV27|TRBJ2-7
CASARGGVGIYEQYF
TGTGCCAGCGCCCGGGGCGGTGTGGGGATCTACGAGCAGTACTTC
>-|-|20|TRBV15|TRBJ1-1
CATSRDRSVTVSAMNTEAFF
TGTGCCACCAGCAGAGATCGGTCCGTCACGGTAAGCGCGATGAACACTGAAGCTTTCTTT